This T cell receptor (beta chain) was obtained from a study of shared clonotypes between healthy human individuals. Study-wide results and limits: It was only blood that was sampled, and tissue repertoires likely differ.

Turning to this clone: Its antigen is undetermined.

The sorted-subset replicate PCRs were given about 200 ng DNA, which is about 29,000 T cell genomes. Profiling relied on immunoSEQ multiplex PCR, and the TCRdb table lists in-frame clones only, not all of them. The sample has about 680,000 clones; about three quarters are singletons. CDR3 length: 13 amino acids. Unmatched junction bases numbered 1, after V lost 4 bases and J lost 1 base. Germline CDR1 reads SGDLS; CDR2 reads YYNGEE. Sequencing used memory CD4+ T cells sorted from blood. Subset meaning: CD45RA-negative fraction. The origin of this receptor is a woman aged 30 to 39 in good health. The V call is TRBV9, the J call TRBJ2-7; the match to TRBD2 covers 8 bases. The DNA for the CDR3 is TGTGCCAGCAGCCCGGGAGGGTCCTACGAGCAGTACTTC. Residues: CASSPGGSYEQYF.